What follows are 5 T cell receptor beta chains derived from one specimen sequenced in a study of blood T cell repertoires in COVID-19. Assay: immunoSEQ multiplex PCR; the TCRdb copy retains only in-frame clones and omits some. In the table there are under 250,000 clones, 92% of which are singletons. Sequencing input: peripheral blood. Receptor source: a man aged 30 to 45 with acute or convalescent COVID-19.

The genes are TRBV3-1 (or the pseudogene TRBV3-2) and TRBJ2-1; 8 nucleotides match TRBD2. Per germline, CDR1 LGHDT and CDR2 YNNKEL (reference sequence). The ends lost 1 base at V and 4 bases at J; junction bases unmatched: 6. This CDR3 has 16 residues. Written as DNA, the CDR3 is TGTGCCAGCAGCCAAGGAGGTAGCGGGAAGTACAATGAGCAGTTCTTC. Translation gives CASSQGGSGKYNEQFF.

CDR3 sequence reads: CASSYSGQREDNEQFF. CDR3 sequence (DNA): TGTGCCAGCAGTTACTCAGGCCAGCGGGAGGACAATGAGCAGTTCTTC. J is TRBJ2-1 and V is TRBV6-5; 9 bases are shared with TRBD2. V dropped 0 bases and J dropped 5; count of bases not matched to a gene: 5. CDR3 length equals 16 residues. The germline V gene has CDR1 MNHEY and CDR2 SVGAGI.

This chain uses TRBV30 with TRBJ1-1, with D possibly TRBD1 on 6 matching bases. The CDR3 extends over 15 amino acids. Trimming took off 6 bases at V and 1 base at J, with 18 bases between the two ends. CDR1 is GTSNPN and CDR2 is SVGIG in the germline V gene (reference sequence). The CDR3 DNA reads as TGTGCCTGTACTCGGCGCGGGGGCAAGAACACTGAAGCTTTCTTT. Amino acid sequence: CACTRRGGKNTEAFF.

This clone has a single count. This sequence joins TRBV3-1 (or the pseudogene TRBV3-2) and TRBJ2-5; 7 positions match TRBD2. CDR1 is LGHDT, CDR2 YNNKEL, per germline (reference sequence). CDR3 length: 13 residues. The ends lost 5 bases at V and 7 bases at J; junction bases unmatched: 7. CDR3 nucleotides: TGTGCCAGCAGCAAGGGAGGGGTGGCGACCCAGTACTTC. It translates to CASSKGGVATQYF.

This clone was detected only once. V is TRBV10-3 and J is TRBJ1-1; TRBD1 matches at 7 bases. J gave up 4 bases and V 6 bases, and 2 bases lay outside the gene matches. This CDR3 has 12 residues. Germline values: CDR1 ENHRY, CDR2 SYGVKD. As DNA, the CDR3 is TGTGCCATCAGGTCAGGGGGCACTGAAGCTTTCTTT. This encodes CAIRSGGTEAFF.